Below, 10 T cell receptor beta chains from the same sample are listed, as sequenced in a study of regulatory T cells in long-lasting Graves disease. Time point indicated: newly diagnosed GD, antithyroid drugs for less than 3 months. With RNA extracted from PBMCs as input, the TCR library was made. The authors built TCR beta libraries using iRepertoire HTBI primers and Arm-PCR of CDR3 regions. TCRdb reprocessed the multiplex PCR reads via MiXCR and lists one record per CDR3 protein. The sample includes about 430,000 distinct CDR3 sequences, 15% of them seen just once. The data also belong to a second study, concerning T cells in Graves' hyperthyroidism and ophthalmopathy.

The sample in question was peripheral blood mononuclear cells (PBMCs), obtained at new diagnosis, from a patient treated with antithyroid drugs. The receptors originated from a woman in her thirties or forties with Graves disease.

The chain combines TRBV6-9 with TRBJ2-7; the D gene is possibly TRBD1 (6 bases). The CDR3 has 10 amino acids. Germline V gene data show CDR1 as MNHGY and CDR2 as SVAAGI. Deletions cut 10 bases from V and 6 bases from J, with 10 bases between. This CDR3 reads CAKNRAEQYF. The CDR3 DNA reads TGTGCCAAGAACAGGGCCGAGCAGTACTTC.

The chain couples TRBV6-2 or TRBV6-3 to TRBJ1-1, with D maybe TRBD1 (6 bases). Per germline, CDR1 MNHEY and CDR2 SVGEGT. The CDR3 contains 15 residues. The V gene lost 0 bases and the J gene lost 5 bases, with 13 bases spanning the gap. CDR3 sequence: CASSYSWGAATEAFF. For the CDR3, the DNA is TGTGCCAGCAGTTACTCGTGGGGGGCCGCGACTGAAGCTTTCTTT.

The sample holds a few counts of this clonotype. The chain combines TRBV27 with TRBJ1-5, with D uncertain. Germline V lookup: CDR1 MNHEY, CDR2 SMNVEV (reference sequence). The CDR3 contains 15 residues. V lost 0 bases to trimming and J lost 0 bases, with 6 bases between them. The CDR3 region has the DNA TGTGCCAGCAGTTTATCGACGGTTAGCAATCAGCCCCAGCATTTT. Translated, it gives CASSLSTVSNQPQHF.

The sample holds many counts of this clonotype. V gene TRBV30 combines with J gene TRBJ1-1; 7 bases line up with TRBD1. After removal of 1 base from V and 4 bases from J, the junction contained 6 bases not matched to a gene. CDR3 length: 14 residues. Germline lookup yields CDR1 GTSNPN and CDR2 SVGIG (reference sequence). CDR3 region: CAWSAQGKVTEAFF. The CDR3 DNA reads TGTGCCTGGAGTGCACAGGGGAAGGTCACTGAAGCTTTCTTT.

Comments on this clonotype: One base separates it from a far larger clone, so it is likely a read error. The rearrangement uses TRBV2 and TRBJ2-5, with 8 bases fitting TRBD1. Trimming took 3 bases from V and 6 from J; bases not matched to a gene: 3. There are 13 residues in the CDR3. Germline CDR1 reads SNHLY; CDR2 reads FYNNEI. The CDR3, as DNA: TGTGCCAGCAGTGAGGACAGGGAGAAGACCCAGTACTTC. It encodes CASSEDREKTQYF. Full variable domain (rest looked up from reference TRBV2 and TRBJ2-5): EPEVTQTPSHQVTQMGQEVILRCVPISNHLYFYWYRQILGQKVEFLVSFYNNEISEKSEIFDDQFSVERPDGSNFTLKIRSTKLEDSAMYFCASSEDREKTQYFGPGTRLLVL.

This clonotype was counted at least ten times. V usage is TRBV11-3 and J usage is TRBJ2-5, with 9 bases matching TRBD2. This CDR3 is built from 17 residues. V gave up 0 bases and J gave up 3 bases; unmatched junction bases: 8. Germline lookup yields CDR1 SGHNT and CDR2 YENEEA. The CDR3 loop is CASSLELTSGSEETQYF. DNA for the CDR3: TGTGCCAGCAGCTTAGAGTTGACTAGCGGATCAGAAGAGACCCAGTACTTC.

About this clonotype itself: Being one base from a much bigger clone, this may be a read error. The chain employs TRBV30 and TRBJ1-5, with TRBD1 as a possible D gene (6 bases). The germline V gene encodes CDR1 GTSNPN and CDR2 SVGIG (reference sequence). Trimming took 2 bases from V and 5 from J, leaving 10 bases between them. This CDR3 contains 13 residues. This chain's CDR3 is CAWSSRGDQPQHF. The CDR3, as DNA: TGTGCCTGGAGTAGCAGGGGAGATCAGCCCCAGCATTTT.

This clonotype appeared a few times. The chain is built from TRBV11-2 and TRBJ1-3; 7 nucleotides match TRBD1. Looked up from germline, CDR1 is SGHAT and CDR2 is FQNNGV. CDR3 size: 16 residues. The V gene end was trimmed by 4 bases and the J gene end by 0 bases; junction bases not matched to a gene: 6. For the CDR3, the DNA is TGTGCCAGCAGCTCGGGACAGATGAGCTCTGGAAACACCATATATTTT. Protein sequence: CASSSGQMSSGNTIYF. The full variable domain, its missing parts supplied by reference TRBV11-2 and TRBJ1-3, is EAGVAQSPRYKIIEKRQSVAFWCNPISGHATLYWYQQILGQGPKLLIQFQNNGVVDDSQLPKDRFSAERLKGVDSTLKIQPAKLEDSAVYLCASSSGQMSSGNTIYFGEGSWLTVV.

This clonotype was counted ten times or more. The chain combines TRBV6-5 with TRBJ1-1; 8 bases align to TRBD1. Germline trimming cut 4 bases from V and 4 bases from J; bases unmatched to any gene: 5. The CDR3 loop spans 14 amino acids. Germline V gives CDR1 MNHEY, CDR2 SVGAGI. The CDR3 coding sequence is TGTGCCAGCAGTTCCAGGGGGCATAGCACTGAAGCTTTCTTT. Its translation is CASSSRGHSTEAFF.

This clonotype was recorded many times. The chain recombines TRBV29-1 with TRBJ2-7, with 11 bases fitting TRBD1. The CDR3 consists of 17 residues. Germline values: CDR1 SQVTM, CDR2 ANQGSEA. J gave up 2 bases and V 0 bases, and 9 bases lay outside the gene matches. The CDR3 reads CSVEDPGQGALAYEQYF. The CDR3 DNA reads TGCAGCGTTGAAGATCCAGGACAGGGGGCCCTCGCCTACGAGCAGTACTTC.